The clone carrying this TCR beta chain has only a few counts. Its specificity is not known. Time point noted: sample taken at primary tumor resection. Frozen PBMC, nontumor lung or tumor provided whole RNA, which was sequenced unsorted. Patients with untreated early-stage non-small cell lung cancer, numbering 72, were the donors. TCRdb re-called the 5' RACE reads with MiXCR, one entry per CDR3 protein. Among tens of thousands of distinct CDR3 sequences listed, roughly 10% were seen once. The sample comes from a study of spatial heterogeneity in lung cancer. Study-wide context: Raw reads contained each unique TCR and UMI combination more than ten times on average.

The ends were cut back, 3 bases at V and 4 bases at J, with 15 bases in the middle. Germline V gene lookup returns CDR1 DFQATT and CDR2 SNEGSKA (reference sequence). CDR3 length: 15 amino acids. Findings of the study overall: Among blood samples, ubiquitous expanded tumor TCRs appeared more at resection than at follow-up.

The origin of this receptor is a female donor with early-stage non-small cell lung cancer. The genes are TRBV20-1 and TRBJ1-4, with D perhaps matching TRBD1 (5 bases). Sequenced here: PBMCs, sampled at surgery. The CDR3: CSARRPVGDNEKLFF. The CDR3, as DNA: TGCAGTGCTAGGAGGCCAGTGGGGGATAATGAAAAACTGTTTTTT.